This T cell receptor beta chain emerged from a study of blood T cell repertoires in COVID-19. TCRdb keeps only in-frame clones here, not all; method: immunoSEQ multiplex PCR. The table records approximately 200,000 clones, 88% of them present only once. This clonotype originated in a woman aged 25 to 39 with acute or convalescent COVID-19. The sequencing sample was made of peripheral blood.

The CDR3 protein is CASTPIAGVEDTQYF. CDR3 nucleotide sequence: TGTGCCAGCACCCCAATAGCGGGAGTGGAAGATACGCAGTATTTT. V and J are TRBV6-5 and TRBJ2-3; 9 bases fit TRBD2. The junction had 10 bases not matched to a gene; V was cut back by 7 bases and J by 5 bases. There are 15 residues in the CDR3. CDR1 is MNHEY, CDR2 SVGAGI, per germline.